The following is a TCR beta chain sequence with its context. TCRdb's table, derived via immunoSEQ multiplex PCR, lists solely in-frame clones and lacks some. The sample holds about 160,000 clones, roughly 90% seen once. The data were obtained in a study of blood T cell repertoires in COVID-19. Turning to the study itself: The United States, Italy and Spain provided the acute and convalescent COVID-19 samples.

Deletions cut 0 bases from V and 0 bases from J, with 8 bases between. Germline V gene sequence: CDR1 SQVTM, CDR2 ANQGSEA. The CDR3 is 15 residues long. The TCR comes from a man aged 18 to 29 with acute or convalescent COVID-19. Input material: peripheral blood. The chain has TRBV29-1 and TRBJ1-4; D is unresolved. In DNA form, the CDR3 reads TGCAGCGTTGAAGAATTAGAGGCAACTAATGAAAAACTGTTTTTT. It codes for CSVEELEATNEKLFF.